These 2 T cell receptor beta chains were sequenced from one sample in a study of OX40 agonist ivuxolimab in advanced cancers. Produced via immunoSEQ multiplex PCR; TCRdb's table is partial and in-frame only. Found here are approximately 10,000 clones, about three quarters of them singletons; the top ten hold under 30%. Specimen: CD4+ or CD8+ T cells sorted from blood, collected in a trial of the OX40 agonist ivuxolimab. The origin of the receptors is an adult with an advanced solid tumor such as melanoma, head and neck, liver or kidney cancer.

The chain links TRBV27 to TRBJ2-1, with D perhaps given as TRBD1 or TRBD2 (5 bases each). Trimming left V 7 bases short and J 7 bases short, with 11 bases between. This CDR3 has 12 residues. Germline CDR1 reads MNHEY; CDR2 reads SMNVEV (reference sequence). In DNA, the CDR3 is TGTGCCAGCATTGGGGGTTGGAATGAGCAGTTCTTC. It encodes CASIGGWNEQFF.

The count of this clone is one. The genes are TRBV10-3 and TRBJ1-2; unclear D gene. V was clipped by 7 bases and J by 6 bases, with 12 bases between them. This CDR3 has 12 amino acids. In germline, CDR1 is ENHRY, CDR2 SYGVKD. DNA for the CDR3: TGTGCCATCACAGCGGGGTCGGATGGCTACACCTTC. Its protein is CAITAGSDGYTF.